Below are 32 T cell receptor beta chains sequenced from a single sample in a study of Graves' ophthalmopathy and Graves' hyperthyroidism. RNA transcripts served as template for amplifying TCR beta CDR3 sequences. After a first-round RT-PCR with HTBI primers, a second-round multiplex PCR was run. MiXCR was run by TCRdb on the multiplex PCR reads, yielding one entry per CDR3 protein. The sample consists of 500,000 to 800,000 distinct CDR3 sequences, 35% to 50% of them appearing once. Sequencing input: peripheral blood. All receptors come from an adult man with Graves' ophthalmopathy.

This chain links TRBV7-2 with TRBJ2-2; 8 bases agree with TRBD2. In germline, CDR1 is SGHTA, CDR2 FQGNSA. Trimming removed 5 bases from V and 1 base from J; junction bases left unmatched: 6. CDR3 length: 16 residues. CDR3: CASSPGGGRNTGELFF. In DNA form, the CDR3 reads TGTGCCAGCAGCCCAGGCGGGGGGAGGAACACCGGGGAGCTGTTTTTT.

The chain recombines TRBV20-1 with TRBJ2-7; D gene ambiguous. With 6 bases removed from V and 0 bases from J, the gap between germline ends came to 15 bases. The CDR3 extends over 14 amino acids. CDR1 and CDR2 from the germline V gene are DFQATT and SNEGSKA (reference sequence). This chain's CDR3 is CSAQPTRNSYEQYF. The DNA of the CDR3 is TGCAGTGCCCAACCGACTCGAAACTCCTACGAGCAGTACTTC.

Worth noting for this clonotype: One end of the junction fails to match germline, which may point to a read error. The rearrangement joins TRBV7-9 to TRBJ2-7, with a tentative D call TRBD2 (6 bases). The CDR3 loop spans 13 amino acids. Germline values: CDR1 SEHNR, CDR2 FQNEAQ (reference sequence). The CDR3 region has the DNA TGTGCCAGCAGAACCGGGGACTCCCACGAGCAGTACTTC. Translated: CASRTGDSHEQYF.

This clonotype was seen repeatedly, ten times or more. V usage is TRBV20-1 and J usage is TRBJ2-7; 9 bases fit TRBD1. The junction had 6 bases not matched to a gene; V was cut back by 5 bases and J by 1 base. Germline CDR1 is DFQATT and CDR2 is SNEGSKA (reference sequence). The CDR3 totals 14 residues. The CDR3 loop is CSALPGQGSYEQYF. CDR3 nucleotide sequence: TGCAGTGCTCTCCCGGGACAGGGTTCCTACGAGCAGTACTTC.

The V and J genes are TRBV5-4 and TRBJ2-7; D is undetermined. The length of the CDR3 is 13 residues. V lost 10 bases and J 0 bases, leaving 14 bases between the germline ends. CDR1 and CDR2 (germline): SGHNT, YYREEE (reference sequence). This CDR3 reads CAWRTGNSYEQYF. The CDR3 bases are TGTGCCTGGAGAACTGGGAACTCCTACGAGCAGTACTTC.

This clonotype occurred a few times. CDR3 nucleotide sequence: TGCAGTGCAACGGCCGGGGGAAGGGGCTATGGCTACACCTTC. This codes for CSATAGGRGYGYTF. V usage is TRBV20-1 and J usage is TRBJ1-2, with a possible D match to TRBD1 (5 bases). The CDR3 has 14 residues. Germline values: CDR1 DFQATT, CDR2 SNEGSKA (reference sequence). Trimming pared 6 bases from V and 4 bases from J, leaving 18 bases between.

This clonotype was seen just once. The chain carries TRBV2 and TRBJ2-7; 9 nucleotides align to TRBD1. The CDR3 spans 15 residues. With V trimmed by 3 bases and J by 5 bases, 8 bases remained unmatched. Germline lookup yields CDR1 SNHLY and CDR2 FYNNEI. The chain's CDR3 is CASSDRGQGLDEQYF. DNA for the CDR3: TGTGCCAGCAGTGATCGGGGACAGGGTCTGGACGAGCAGTACTTC.

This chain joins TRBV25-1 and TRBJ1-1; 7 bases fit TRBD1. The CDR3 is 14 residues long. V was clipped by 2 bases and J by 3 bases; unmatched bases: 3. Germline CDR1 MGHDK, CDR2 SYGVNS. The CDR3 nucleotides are TGTGCCAGCAGTGAACCCGGGACAGACACTGAAGCTTTCTTT. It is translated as CASSEPGTDTEAFF.

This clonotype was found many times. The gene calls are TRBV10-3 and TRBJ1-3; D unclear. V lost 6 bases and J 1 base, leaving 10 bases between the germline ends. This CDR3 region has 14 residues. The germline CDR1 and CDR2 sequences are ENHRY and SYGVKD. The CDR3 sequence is CAIRIEGSGNTIYF. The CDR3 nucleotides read TGTGCCATCAGGATTGAGGGTTCTGGAAACACCATATATTTT.

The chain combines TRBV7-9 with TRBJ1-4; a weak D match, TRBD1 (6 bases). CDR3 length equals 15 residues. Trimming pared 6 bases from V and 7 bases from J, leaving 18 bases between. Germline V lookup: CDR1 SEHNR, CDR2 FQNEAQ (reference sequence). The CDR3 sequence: CASSLTGRGAEKLFF. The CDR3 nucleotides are TGTGCCAGCAGTTTAACAGGGAGGGGAGCTGAAAAACTGTTTTTT.

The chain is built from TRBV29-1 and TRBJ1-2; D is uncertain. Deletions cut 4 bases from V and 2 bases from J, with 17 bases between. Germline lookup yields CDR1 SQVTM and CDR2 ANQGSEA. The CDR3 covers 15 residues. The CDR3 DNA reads TGCAGCGTTGGACTAGCGGGAGGGCAAAACTATGGCTACACCTTC. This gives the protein CSVGLAGGQNYGYTF.

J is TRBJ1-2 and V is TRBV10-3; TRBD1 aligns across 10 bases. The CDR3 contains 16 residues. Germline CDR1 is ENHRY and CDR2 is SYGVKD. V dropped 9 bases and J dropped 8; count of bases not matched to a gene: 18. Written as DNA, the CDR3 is TGTGCCATTTCACCGGGACAGGGGACGGACGCCGCGGGCTACACCTTC. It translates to CAISPGQGTDAAGYTF.

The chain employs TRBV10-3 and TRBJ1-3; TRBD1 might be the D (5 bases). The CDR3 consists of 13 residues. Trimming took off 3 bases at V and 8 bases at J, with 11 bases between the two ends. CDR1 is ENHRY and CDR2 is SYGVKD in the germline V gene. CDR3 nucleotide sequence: TGTGCCATCAGTGATGACAGACAAGACACCATATATTTT. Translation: CAISDDRQDTIYF.

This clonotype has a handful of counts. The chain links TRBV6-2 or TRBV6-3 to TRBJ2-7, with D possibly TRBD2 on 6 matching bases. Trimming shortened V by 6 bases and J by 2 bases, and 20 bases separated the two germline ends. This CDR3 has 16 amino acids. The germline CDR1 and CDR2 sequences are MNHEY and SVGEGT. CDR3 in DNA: TGTGCCAGCAGCTTGCCCGAGGCGGGACGAGCCTACGAGCAGTACTTC. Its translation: CASSLPEAGRAYEQYF.

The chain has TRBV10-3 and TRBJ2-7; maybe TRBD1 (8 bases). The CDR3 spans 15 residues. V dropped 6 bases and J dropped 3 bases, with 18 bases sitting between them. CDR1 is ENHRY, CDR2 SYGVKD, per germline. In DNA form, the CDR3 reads TGTGCCATCAGACCAACAGGGGGGGATGGCTACGAGCAGTACTTC. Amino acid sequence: CAIRPTGGDGYEQYF.

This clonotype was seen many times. The CDR3 region has the DNA TGTGCCAGTAGTATCGCCTACTCCGGGACAGGGACCCAAGAGACCCAGTACTTC. This encodes CASSIAYSGTGTQETQYF. The genes are TRBV19 and TRBJ2-5; 9 bases map to TRBD1. This CDR3 has 18 residues. CDR1 is LNHDA and CDR2 is SQIVND in the germline V gene (reference sequence). J gave up 1 base and V 3 bases, and 12 bases lay outside the gene matches.

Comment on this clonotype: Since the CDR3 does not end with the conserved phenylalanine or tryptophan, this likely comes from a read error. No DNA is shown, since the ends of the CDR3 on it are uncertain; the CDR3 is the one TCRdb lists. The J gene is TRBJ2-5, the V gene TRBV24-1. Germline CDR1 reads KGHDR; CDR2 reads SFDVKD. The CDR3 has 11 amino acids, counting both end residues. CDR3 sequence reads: CATSLSRPGTS.

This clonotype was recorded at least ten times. This CDR3 is CSVVVENTEAFF. CDR3 DNA: TGCAGCGTTGTTGTGGAAAACACTGAAGCTTTCTTT. The gene calls are TRBV29-1 and TRBJ1-1; no clear D gene. The germline CDR1 and CDR2 sequences are SQVTM and ANQGSEA. CDR3 length: 12 residues. Between the trimmed V and J ends, which lost 4 bases and 2 bases, there was a span of 8 bases.

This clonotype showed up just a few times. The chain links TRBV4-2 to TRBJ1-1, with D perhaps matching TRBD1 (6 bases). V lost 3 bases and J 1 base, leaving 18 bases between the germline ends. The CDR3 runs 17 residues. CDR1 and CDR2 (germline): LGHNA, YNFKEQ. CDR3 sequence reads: CASSQTKYVQGNTEAFF. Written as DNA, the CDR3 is TGTGCCAGCAGCCAGACGAAGTACGTACAGGGGAACACTGAAGCTTTCTTT.

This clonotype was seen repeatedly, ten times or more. CDR3 in DNA: TGCAGTGCCGCGACCTCTCGGACGGCGCATGAGACCCAGTACTTC. Protein product: CSAATSRTAHETQYF. V is TRBV20-1 and J is TRBJ2-5, with no clear D. This CDR3 has 15 amino acids. Germline V CDR1 and CDR2: DFQATT, SNEGSKA (reference sequence). Trimming shortened V by 6 bases and J by 5 bases, and 22 bases separated the two germline ends.

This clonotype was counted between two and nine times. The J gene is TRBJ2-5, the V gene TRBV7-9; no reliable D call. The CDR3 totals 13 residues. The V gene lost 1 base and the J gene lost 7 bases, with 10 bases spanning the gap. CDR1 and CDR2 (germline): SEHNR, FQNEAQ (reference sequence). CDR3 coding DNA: TGTGCCAGCAGCTTAGGGCATATGGGGACCCAGTACTTC. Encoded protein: CASSLGHMGTQYF.

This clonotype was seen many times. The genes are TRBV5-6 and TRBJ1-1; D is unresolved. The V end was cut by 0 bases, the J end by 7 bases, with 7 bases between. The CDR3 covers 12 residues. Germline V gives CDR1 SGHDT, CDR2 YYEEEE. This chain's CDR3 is CASSLEPVEAFF. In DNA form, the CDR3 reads TGTGCCAGCAGCTTGGAGCCAGTTGAAGCTTTCTTT.

The CDR3 here is CASSLVGGLGAEAFF. CDR3 in DNA: TGTGCCAGCAGCTTGGTCGGGGGGCTAGGGGCTGAAGCTTTCTTT. This chain joins TRBV5-5 and TRBJ1-1; D is perhaps TRBD1 (6 bases). Trimming took off 0 bases at V and 6 bases at J, with 15 bases between the two ends. The germline V gene encodes CDR1 SGHKS and CDR2 YYEKEE (reference sequence). The CDR3 contains 15 residues.

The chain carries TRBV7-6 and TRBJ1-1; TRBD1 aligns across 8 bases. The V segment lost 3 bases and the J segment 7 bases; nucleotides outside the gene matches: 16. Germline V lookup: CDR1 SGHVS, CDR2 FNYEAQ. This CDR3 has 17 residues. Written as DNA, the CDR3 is TGTGCCAGCAGCTTGGAGGGGGGTGACAGGGGTTCAGATGAAGCTTTCTTT. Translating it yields CASSLEGGDRGSDEAFF.

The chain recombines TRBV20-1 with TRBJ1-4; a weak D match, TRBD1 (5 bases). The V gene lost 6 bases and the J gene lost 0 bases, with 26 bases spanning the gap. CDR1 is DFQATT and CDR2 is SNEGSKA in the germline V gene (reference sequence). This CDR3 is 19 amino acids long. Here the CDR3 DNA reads TGCAGTGCCCTACGGGACTCCGGTACCGAAGCTGCAACTAATGAAAAACTGTTTTTT. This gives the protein CSALRDSGTEAATNEKLFF.

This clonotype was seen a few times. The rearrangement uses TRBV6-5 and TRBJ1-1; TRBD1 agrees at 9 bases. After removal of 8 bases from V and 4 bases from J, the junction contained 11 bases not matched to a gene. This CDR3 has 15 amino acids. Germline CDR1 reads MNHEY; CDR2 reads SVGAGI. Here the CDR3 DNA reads TGTGCCAGCGGAATCGGGACAGGGCTCTCCACTGAAGCTTTCTTT. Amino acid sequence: CASGIGTGLSTEAFF.

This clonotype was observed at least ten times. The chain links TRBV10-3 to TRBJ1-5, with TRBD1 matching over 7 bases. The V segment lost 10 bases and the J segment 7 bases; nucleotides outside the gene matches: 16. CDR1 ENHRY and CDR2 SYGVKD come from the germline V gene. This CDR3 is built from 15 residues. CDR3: CASRTGAPQGQPQHF. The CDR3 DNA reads TGTGCCAGTAGGACAGGAGCTCCGCAGGGACAGCCCCAGCATTTT.

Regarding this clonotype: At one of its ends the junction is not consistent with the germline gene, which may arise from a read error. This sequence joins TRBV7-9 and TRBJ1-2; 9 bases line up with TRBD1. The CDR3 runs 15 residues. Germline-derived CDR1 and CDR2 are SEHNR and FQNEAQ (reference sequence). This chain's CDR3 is CASSQVPGQGHGYTF. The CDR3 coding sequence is TGCGCCAGCAGCCAAGTCCCGGGACAGGGCCATGGCTACACCTTC.

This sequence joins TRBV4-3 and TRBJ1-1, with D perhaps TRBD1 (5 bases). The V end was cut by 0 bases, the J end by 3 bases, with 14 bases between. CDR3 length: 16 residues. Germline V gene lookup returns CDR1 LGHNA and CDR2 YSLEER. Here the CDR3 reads CASSQDSDAGDTEAFF. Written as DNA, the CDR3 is TGCGCCAGCAGCCAAGACTCGGACGCGGGGGACACTGAAGCTTTCTTT.

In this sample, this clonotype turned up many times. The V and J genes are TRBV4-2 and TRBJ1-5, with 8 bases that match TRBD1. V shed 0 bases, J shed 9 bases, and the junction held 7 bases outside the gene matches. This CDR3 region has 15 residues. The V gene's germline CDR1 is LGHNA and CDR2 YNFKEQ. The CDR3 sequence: CASSQDRGRERPQHF. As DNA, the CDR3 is TGTGCCAGCAGCCAAGACAGGGGGCGAGAGCGGCCCCAGCATTTT.

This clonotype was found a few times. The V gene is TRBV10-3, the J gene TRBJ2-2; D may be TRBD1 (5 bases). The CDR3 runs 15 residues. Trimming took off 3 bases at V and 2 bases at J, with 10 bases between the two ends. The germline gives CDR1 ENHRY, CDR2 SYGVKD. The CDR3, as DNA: TGTGCCATCAGTGAAGGGGTAGGAAACACCGGGGAGCTGTTTTTT. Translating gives CAISEGVGNTGELFF.

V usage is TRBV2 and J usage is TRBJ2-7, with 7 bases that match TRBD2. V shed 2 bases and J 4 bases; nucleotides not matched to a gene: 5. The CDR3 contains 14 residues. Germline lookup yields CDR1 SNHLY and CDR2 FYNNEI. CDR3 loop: CASSESGGWYEQYF. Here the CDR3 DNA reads TGTGCCAGCAGTGAATCGGGAGGCTGGTACGAGCAGTACTTC.